This TCR beta chain emerged from a study of blood T cell repertoires in COVID-19. TCRdb's table, derived via immunoSEQ multiplex PCR, lists solely in-frame clones and lacks some. The sample holds more than 95,000 clones, over 65% seen once. This CDR3 comprises 15 residues. The germline V gene has CDR1 SGDLS and CDR2 YYNGEE. V lost 4 bases and J 1 base, leaving 13 bases between the germline ends. This sequence originates from a human donor in a cohort sampled during active COVID-19. V gene TRBV9 combines with J gene TRBJ2-3; no reliable D call. The specimen was peripheral blood. The CDR3 reads CASSYAHFGTDTQYF. The CDR3 nucleotides read TGTGCCAGCAGCTATGCCCACTTTGGCACAGATACGCAGTATTTT.